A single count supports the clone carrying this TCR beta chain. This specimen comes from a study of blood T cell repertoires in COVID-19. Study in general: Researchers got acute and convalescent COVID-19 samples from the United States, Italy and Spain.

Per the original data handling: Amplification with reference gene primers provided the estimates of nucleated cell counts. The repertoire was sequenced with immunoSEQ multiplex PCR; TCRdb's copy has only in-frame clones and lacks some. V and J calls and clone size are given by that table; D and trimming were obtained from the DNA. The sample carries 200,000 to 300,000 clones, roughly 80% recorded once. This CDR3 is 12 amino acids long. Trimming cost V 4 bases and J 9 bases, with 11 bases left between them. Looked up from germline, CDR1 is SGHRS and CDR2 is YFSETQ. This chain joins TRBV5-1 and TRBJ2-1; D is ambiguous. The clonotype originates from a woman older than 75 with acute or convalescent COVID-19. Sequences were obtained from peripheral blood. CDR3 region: CASSIELGEQFF. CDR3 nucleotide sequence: TGCGCCAGCAGCATAGAACTTGGTGAGCAGTTCTTC.